This TCR beta chain derives from a study of blood T cell repertoires in COVID-19. Study information: The samples span acute and convalescent COVID-19 from the United States, Italy and Spain.

Original handling: From reference gene primer amplification, estimates of nucleated cell counts were derived. Sequencing was performed with immunoSEQ multiplex PCR; in TCRdb, only in-frame clones are kept and a portion is missing. V, J and clone size are taken as reported in that table, and D and trimming were inferred from the DNA itself. The profile covers 150,000 to 200,000 clones, with around 80% appearing a single time and around 7% taken by the ten largest. The CDR3 has 15 amino acids. The V gene end was trimmed by 11 bases and the J gene end by 4 bases; junction bases not matched to a gene: 11. Germline V lookup: CDR1 SNHLY, CDR2 FYNNEI. Seattle-derived patients entered the study during active infection and were followed longitudinally.

Sequencing input: peripheral blood. This receptor was identified in a woman aged 35 to 49 with COVID-19, enrolled during active disease. This chain joins TRBV2 and TRBJ2-3; TRBD2 agrees at 11 bases. DNA for the CDR3: TGTGCCGGGCCTAGCGGGAGGCTGGGAGCAGATACGCAGTATTTT. Its translation is CAGPSGRLGADTQYF.